The 14 T cell receptor beta chains below were found in one sample sequenced in a study of CXCR3-negative and CXCR3-positive naive CD8 T cells. Whole-study findings and limits: TRB CDR3s were more hydrophobic in CXCR3-positive than in CXCR3-negative naive cells.

Their specific antigens are unknown. Libraries of TRB cDNA were made by 5' RACE and carried UMIs. TCRdb reanalyzed the 5' RACE reads, giving one entry per CDR3 protein sequence and no DNA. This table lists 150,000 to 180,000 distinct CDR3 sequences. Material: naive CXCR3+ CD8+ T cells from blood. As to subset: CD45RO-CCR7+CD27+CD95- naive CD8+ T cells expressing CXCR3 (TNR3+). The receptors derive from a human donor in good health. Some clones in this sample may be carry-over from other donors' samples.

J is TRBJ2-7 and V is TRBV7-2; TCRdb outputs TRBD2, but without DNA this stays unchecked. CDR1 is SGHTA and CDR2 is FQGNSA in the germline V gene. CDR3 length: 16 residues. This CDR3 is CASSIIQSERAYEQYF.

The chain links TRBV29-1 to TRBJ2-2; TCRdb gives TRBD1 as the D gene, but with no DNA this cannot be confirmed. The CDR3 extends over 14 amino acids. The germline V gene encodes CDR1 SQVTM and CDR2 ANQGSEA. This chain's CDR3 is CSVGTQGRTGELFF.

The CDR3 region is CASSERDYSYEQYF. The chain has TRBV2 and TRBJ2-7; as DNA is missing, the TRBD2 call by TCRdb cannot be tested. CDR1 is SNHLY and CDR2 is FYNNEI in the germline V gene. There are 14 residues in the CDR3.

CDR3 sequence: CASSLDWGYTEAFF. The gene calls are TRBV7-9 and TRBJ1-1. The CDR3 totals 14 residues. CDR1 SEHNR and CDR2 FQNEAQ come from the germline V gene (reference sequence).

The J gene is TRBJ2-7, the V gene TRBV12-3 or TRBV12-4; there is no DNA to check the TCRdb D call of TRBD1. This CDR3 contains 17 residues. This chain's CDR3 is CASSFGPQGVRDYEQYF.

The chain couples TRBV5-1 to TRBJ2-1. The CDR3 runs to 15 residues. Per the germline V gene, CDR1 is SGHRS and CDR2 is YFSETQ. CDR3: CASSLDQNSYDEQFF.

The rearrangement joins TRBV4-1 to TRBJ2-7. The germline gives CDR1 MGHRA, CDR2 YSYEKL. This CDR3 has 15 amino acids. CDR3: CASSQEVDSSYEQYF.

CDR3 region: CASSNTGQVSYEQYF. The chain uses TRBV13 and TRBJ2-7; there is no DNA to check the TCRdb D call of TRBD1. Germline CDR1 is PRHDT and CDR2 is FYEKMQ (reference sequence). The CDR3 is 15 amino acids.

V and J are TRBV20-1 and TRBJ1-1; the D call of TRBD1 rests on TCRdb alone, since no DNA is present to check it. Germline lookup yields CDR1 DFQATT and CDR2 SNEGSKA (reference sequence). The CDR3 contains 13 residues. The CDR3 loop is CSATHPLNTEAFF.

This chain uses TRBV7-9 with TRBJ2-7. The CDR3 runs to 15 residues. CDR1 is SEHNR, CDR2 FQNEAQ, per germline (reference sequence). CDR3 region: CASSLASRTNYEQYF.

The chain is built from TRBV4-3 and TRBJ2-2. CDR3 size: 15 residues. Germline lookup yields CDR1 LGHNA and CDR2 YSLEER. CDR3 loop: CASSQDLAVTGELFF.

The chain joins TRBV6-6 to TRBJ2-1. Germline V lookup: CDR1 MNHNY, CDR2 SVGAGI (reference sequence). The CDR3 contains 12 residues. The CDR3 loop is CASSTADNEQFF.

The chain links TRBV6-2 or TRBV6-3 to TRBJ2-1; as DNA is missing, the TRBD1 call by TCRdb cannot be tested. The germline V gene has CDR1 MNHEY and CDR2 SVGEGT. CDR3 length: 11 amino acids. The CDR3 protein is CASSSRGEQFF.

The rearrangement joins TRBV7-8 to TRBJ2-3; the D gene TCRdb calls, TRBD2, cannot be checked with no DNA. The CDR3 length is 15 residues. CDR1 and CDR2 from the germline V gene are SGHVS and FQNEAQ. CDR3 sequence reads: CASSLVAGDIDTQYF.